Presented here are 25 T cell receptor beta chains from one specimen sequenced in a study of blood T cell repertoires in COVID-19. Clones were read by immunoSEQ multiplex PCR, and TCRdb kept only the in-frame ones, dropping some. This table has tens of thousands of clones, around 92% appearing once. The specimen was peripheral blood. Every receptor here comes from a man aged 45-65 years with active COVID-19.

The chain carries TRBV7-2 and TRBJ1-2; 9 bases agree with TRBD1. Losses at the gene ends were 4 bases for V and 8 bases for J; bases not matched to a gene: 8. The CDR3 loop spans 14 amino acids. Germline V CDR1 and CDR2: SGHTA, FQGNSA. The CDR3 region is CASSSGDRVGGYTF. The CDR3 bases are TGTGCCAGCAGCTCCGGGGACAGGGTAGGAGGCTACACCTTC.

The gene calls are TRBV7-3 and TRBJ2-1, with 10 bases aligning to TRBD1. The CDR3 is 15 residues long. J lost 5 bases, V lost 3 bases, and 4 bases had no gene match. Germline CDR1 reads SGHTA; CDR2 reads FQGTGA. CDR3 in DNA: TGTGCCAGCAGCTTCGGGACAGGGGTTGACAATGAGCAGTTCTTC. Amino acids: CASSFGTGVDNEQFF. The complete variable domain, with remaining parts taken from reference TRBV7-3 and TRBJ2-1, reads GAGVSQTPSNKVTEKGKYVELRCDPISGHTALYWYRQSLGQGPEFLIYFQGTGAADDSGLPNDRFFAVRPEGSVSTLKIQRTERGDSAVYLCASSFGTGVDNEQFFGPGTRLTVL.

V and J are TRBV19 and TRBJ1-4; D is undetermined. This CDR3 contains 14 residues. Germline CDR1 is LNHDA and CDR2 is SQIVND (reference sequence). V lost 6 bases to trimming and J lost 7 bases, with 15 bases between them. CDR3 nucleotides: TGTGCCAGTAGGGCTGGCCCAGGTGGTGAAAAACTGTTTTTT. This encodes CASRAGPGGEKLFF.

This rearrangement joins TRBV7-2 to TRBJ2-7; 8 bases match TRBD1. The CDR3 runs 15 residues. Germline-derived CDR1 and CDR2 are SGHTA and FQGNSA. The junction had 3 bases not matched to a gene; V was cut back by 2 bases and J by 0 bases. The CDR3 loop is CASSLSGQGSYEQYF. The CDR3 bases are TGTGCCAGCAGCTTAAGTGGACAGGGCTCCTACGAGCAGTACTTC.

This clone showed up just once. The J gene is TRBJ1-6, the V gene TRBV5-8; 8 bases line up with TRBD1. Trimming at V came to 4 bases and at J to 7 bases, leaving 7 bases not matched to a gene. Looked up from germline, CDR1 is SGHTS and CDR2 is YDEGEE. The CDR3 consists of 15 residues. CDR3 in amino acids: CASSPTGQGNSPLHF. In DNA, the CDR3 is TGTGCCAGCAGCCCCACCGGACAGGGCAATTCACCCCTCCACTTT.

The CDR3 loop reads CASSPSLYEQYF. CDR3 nucleotides: TGTGCCAGCAGCCCCTCGTTGTACGAGCAGTACTTC. The chain couples TRBV25-1 to TRBJ2-7; no firm D call. Germline V gene lookup returns CDR1 MGHDK and CDR2 SYGVNS. The CDR3 covers 12 residues. The V end was cut by 6 bases, the J end by 4 bases, with 10 bases between.

The V gene is TRBV28, the J gene TRBJ1-2; unclear D gene. Trimming took 8 bases from V and 2 from J, leaving 18 bases between them. Germline assignment: CDR1 MDHEN and CDR2 SYDVKM. The CDR3 runs 15 residues. The CDR3 loop reads CASSRRVAGNYGYTF. DNA for the CDR3: TGTGCCAGCTCCCGAAGGGTGGCGGGGAACTATGGCTACACCTTC.

The chain uses TRBV4-3 and TRBJ1-1, with unresolved D. Germline V CDR1 and CDR2: LGHNA, YSLEER. Trimming took off 1 base at V and 5 bases at J, with 5 bases between the two ends. The CDR3 covers 12 residues. The CDR3 DNA sequence: TGCGCCAGCAGCCAAGGGGAGACTGAAGCTTTCTTT. It yields the protein CASSQGETEAFF.

The V gene is TRBV15, the J gene TRBJ1-5, with 7 bases fitting TRBD1. The ends lost 3 bases at V and 0 bases at J; junction bases unmatched: 5. CDR1 and CDR2 (germline): LNHNV, YYDKDF (reference sequence). The length of the CDR3 is 16 residues. The CDR3 reads CATSSSGTDSNQPQHF. The CDR3, as DNA: TGTGCCACCAGCAGCTCCGGGACAGATAGCAATCAGCCCCAGCATTTT.

This chain joins TRBV24-1 and TRBJ2-1; the D gene is possibly TRBD2 (6 bases). The V and J ends lost 4 bases and 3 bases respectively, with 12 bases between them. The CDR3 has 15 residues. CDR1 and CDR2 from the germline V gene are KGHDR and SFDVKD. The CDR3 nucleotides are TGTGCCACCAGTGACCCCGGGAGATACTACAATGAGCAGTTCTTC. This gives the protein CATSDPGRYYNEQFF.

The V and J genes are TRBV2 and TRBJ1-5; D possibly corresponds to TRBD1 (6 bases). The ends were cut back, 3 bases at V and 1 base at J, with 10 bases in the middle. Germline V gives CDR1 SNHLY, CDR2 FYNNEI. The CDR3 is 15 residues long. The CDR3 loop reads CASSDRGLSNQPQHF. CDR3 nucleotides: TGTGCCAGCAGTGACAGGGGATTGAGCAATCAGCCCCAGCATTTT.

V gene TRBV4-3 combines with J gene TRBJ2-1; TRBD1 matches at 7 bases. The CDR3 has 15 residues. Germline V gene sequence: CDR1 LGHNA, CDR2 YSLEER. V was pared by 0 bases and J by 3 bases, with 2 bases of the junction left unmatched. The CDR3 loop is CASSQDRDSYNEQFF. For the CDR3, the DNA is TGCGCCAGCAGCCAAGATCGGGACAGCTACAATGAGCAGTTCTTC.

The chain employs TRBV5-1 and TRBJ2-2; no clear D. The CDR3 consists of 13 residues. Trimming took off 0 bases at V and 7 bases at J, with 7 bases between the two ends. Per the germline V gene, CDR1 is SGHRS and CDR2 is YFSETQ. CDR3 DNA sequence: TGCGCCAGCAGCTTGGGGGCTGGCGGGGAGCTGTTTTTT. It codes for CASSLGAGGELFF.

This rearrangement joins TRBV27 to TRBJ1-6; D gene unclear. Germline V CDR1 and CDR2: MNHEY, SMNVEV (reference sequence). The CDR3 length is 16 residues. V lost 5 bases to trimming and J lost 6 bases, with 17 bases between them. The chain's CDR3 is CASSPTPTRVNSPLHF. The CDR3 nucleotides are TGTGCCAGCAGTCCTACCCCGACTAGGGTTAATTCACCCCTCCACTTT.

This clone was recorded only once. The chain joins TRBV19 to TRBJ2-1; TRBD2 is a possible D gene (5 bases). The CDR3 sequence is 13 residues long. CDR1 is LNHDA, CDR2 SQIVND, per germline (reference sequence). Trimming pared 4 bases from V and 6 bases from J, leaving 10 bases between. The CDR3 coding sequence is TGTGCCAGTAGTACACTAGGCCCCAATGAGCAGTTCTTC. Translating it yields CASSTLGPNEQFF. Complete variable domain (other parts from reference TRBV19 and TRBJ2-1): DGGITQSPKYLFRKEGQNVTLSCEQNLNHDAMYWYRQDPGQGLRLIYYSQIVNDFQKGDIAEGYSVSREKKESFPLTVTSAQKNPTAFYLCASSTLGPNEQFFGPGTRLTVL.

This clone was recorded a few times. The chain links TRBV2 to TRBJ2-2, with 7 bases identical to TRBD2. This CDR3 is built from 15 residues. Trimming removed 4 bases from V and 9 bases from J; junction bases left unmatched: 11. The germline gives CDR1 SNHLY, CDR2 FYNNEI. CDR3 nucleotide sequence: TGTGCCAGCAGTGGGACTAGGACTGGTGATAGGGAGCTGTTTTTT. Amino acids: CASSGTRTGDRELFF.

The chain carries TRBV11-2 and TRBJ2-3; D is uncertain. Trimming pared 4 bases from V and 0 bases from J, leaving 11 bases between. The CDR3 runs 15 residues. From germline, CDR1 is SGHAT and CDR2 FQNNGV. DNA of the CDR3: TGTGCCAGCAGCTCCAAAGCCCTTAGCACAGATACGCAGTATTTT. As protein: CASSSKALSTDTQYF.

On this clone itself: The junction and the germline gene differ at one end; a read error may be behind it. The chain joins TRBV28 to TRBJ2-3; 7 bases are a match to TRBD2. CDR1 and CDR2 (germline): MDHEN, SYDVKM. CDR3 length equals 15 residues. CDR3 coding DNA: TGTGCCAGCAGTTTCCTAGCGGCTAGCACAGATACGCGGTATTTT. Its translation is CASSFLAASTDTRYF.

In this sample, this clone turned up a few times. The chain is built from TRBV5-1 and TRBJ2-7; 8 bases are a match to TRBD1. This CDR3 comprises 14 residues. Germline V gives CDR1 SGHRS, CDR2 YFSETQ. V gave up 2 bases and J gave up 4 bases; unmatched junction bases: 5. CDR3 region: CASSFPDRAYEQYF. The CDR3, as DNA: TGCGCCAGCAGCTTTCCGGACAGGGCGTACGAGCAGTACTTC.

Worth noting for this clone: A read error may account for a junction end that differs from germline. The V and J genes are TRBV5-4 and TRBJ1-1, with TRBD1 matching 9 bases. The CDR3 is 14 amino acids. From germline, CDR1 is SGHNT and CDR2 YYREEE (reference sequence). CDR3 sequence: CASRLDRGNTEAFF. For the CDR3, the DNA is TGTGCCAGCAGGTTGGACAGGGGGAACACTGAAGCTTTCTTT.

The table lists this clone with a few counts. The chain has TRBV12-5 and TRBJ1-6; no clear D gene. CDR1 and CDR2 (germline): LGHNT, FRNRAP. Trimming removed 2 bases at V and 5 bases at J, with 13 bases between. The CDR3 spans 16 residues. The CDR3 reads CASGLTRQVDNSPLHF. The CDR3 DNA is TGTGCTAGTGGTTTGACTCGGCAGGTAGATAATTCACCCCTCCACTTT. The complete variable domain, with remaining parts taken from reference TRBV12-5 and TRBJ1-6, reads DARVTQTPRHKVTEMGQEVTMRCQPILGHNTVFWYRQTMMQGLELLAYFRNRAPLDDSGMPKDRFSAEMPDATLATLKIQPSEPRDSAVYFCASGLTRQVDNSPLHFGNGTRLTVT.

This rearrangement joins TRBV2 to TRBJ2-1; D not resolved. The CDR3 is made up of 15 amino acids. Germline V gene sequence: CDR1 SNHLY, CDR2 FYNNEI. The V end lost 4 bases, the J end lost 5 bases, and 15 bases lay between the germline ends. The CDR3: CASSVPARPHNEQFF. The CDR3 nucleotides read TGTGCCAGCAGTGTGCCAGCGCGACCACACAATGAGCAGTTCTTC. Full variable domain (rest looked up from reference TRBV2 and TRBJ2-1): EPEVTQTPSHQVTQMGQEVILRCVPISNHLYFYWYRQILGQKVEFLVSFYNNEISEKSEIFDDQFSVERPDGSNFTLKIRSTKLEDSAMYFCASSVPARPHNEQFFGPGTRLTVL.

This clone was detected a few times. The chain joins TRBV5-6 to TRBJ1-6, with D maybe TRBD1 (6 bases). Germline loops: CDR1 SGHDT, CDR2 YYEEEE. This CDR3 region has 14 residues. The V end was cut by 3 bases, the J end by 9 bases, with 13 bases between. CDR3 amino acids: CASSSTGLVSPLHF. The CDR3 DNA reads TGTGCCAGCAGCTCCACAGGGCTTGTTTCACCCCTCCACTTT.

This chain links TRBV7-9 with TRBJ2-5; D might be TRBD2 (6 bases). The V end was cut by 2 bases, the J end by 5 bases, with 15 bases between. Per the germline V gene, CDR1 is SEHNR and CDR2 is FQNEAQ (reference sequence). This CDR3 is 15 amino acids long. The CDR3 protein is CASSLMAGKRETQYF. CDR3 DNA: TGTGCCAGCAGCTTAATGGCGGGAAAGAGGGAGACCCAGTACTTC. Filled out from reference TRBV7-9 and TRBJ2-5, the complete variable domain reads DTGVSQNPRHKITKRGQNVTFRCDPISEHNRLYWYRQTLGQGPEFLTYFQNEAQLEKSRLLSDRFSAERPKGSFSTLEIQRTEQGDSAMYLCASSLMAGKRETQYFGPGTRLLVL.

This chain connects TRBV28 to TRBJ1-1, with a possible D match to TRBD1 (5 bases). The CDR3 totals 13 residues. The V gene's germline CDR1 is MDHEN and CDR2 SYDVKM. Trimming cost V 4 bases and J 6 bases, with 12 bases left between them. The CDR3 DNA reads as TGTGCCAGCAGTTCTGGAGGGGTGGCTGAAGCTTTCTTT. This gives the protein CASSSGGVAEAFF. Based on the CDR3 plus reference TRBV28 and TRBJ1-1, the full variable domain is DVKVTQSSRYLVKRTGEKVFLECVQDMDHENMFWYRQDPGLGLRLIYFSYDVKMKEKGDIPEGYSVSREKKERFSLILESASTNQTSMYLCASSSGGVAEAFFGQGTRLTVV.